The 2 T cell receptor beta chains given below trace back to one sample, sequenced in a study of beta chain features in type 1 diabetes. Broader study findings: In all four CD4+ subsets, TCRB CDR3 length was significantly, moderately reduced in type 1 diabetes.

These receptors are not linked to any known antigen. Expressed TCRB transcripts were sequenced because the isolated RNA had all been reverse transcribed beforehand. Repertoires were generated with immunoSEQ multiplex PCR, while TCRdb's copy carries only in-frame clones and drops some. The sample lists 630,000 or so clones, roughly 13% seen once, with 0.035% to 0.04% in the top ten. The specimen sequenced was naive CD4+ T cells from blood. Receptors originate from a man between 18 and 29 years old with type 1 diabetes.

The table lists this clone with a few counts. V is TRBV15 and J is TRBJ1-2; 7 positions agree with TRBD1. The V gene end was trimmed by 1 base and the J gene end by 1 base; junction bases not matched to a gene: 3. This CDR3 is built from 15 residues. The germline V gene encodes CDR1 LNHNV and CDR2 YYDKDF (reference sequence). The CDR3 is CATSRGQGSNYGYTF. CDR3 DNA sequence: TGTGCCACCAGCAGAGGACAGGGAAGTAACTATGGCTACACCTTC. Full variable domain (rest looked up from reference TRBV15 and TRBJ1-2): DAMVIQNPRYQVTQFGKPVTLSCSQTLNHNVMYWYQQKSSQAPKLLFHYYDKDFNNEADTPDNFQSRRPNTSFCFLDIRSPGLGDTAMYLCATSRGQGSNYGYTFGSGTRLTVV.

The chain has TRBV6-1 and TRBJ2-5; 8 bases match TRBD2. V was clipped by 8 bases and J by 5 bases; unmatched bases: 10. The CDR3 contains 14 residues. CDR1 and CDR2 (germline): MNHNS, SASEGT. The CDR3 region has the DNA TGTGCCAGCTCCTCGGGGGGGGTTGCGGAGACCCAGTACTTC. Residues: CASSSGGVAETQYF.